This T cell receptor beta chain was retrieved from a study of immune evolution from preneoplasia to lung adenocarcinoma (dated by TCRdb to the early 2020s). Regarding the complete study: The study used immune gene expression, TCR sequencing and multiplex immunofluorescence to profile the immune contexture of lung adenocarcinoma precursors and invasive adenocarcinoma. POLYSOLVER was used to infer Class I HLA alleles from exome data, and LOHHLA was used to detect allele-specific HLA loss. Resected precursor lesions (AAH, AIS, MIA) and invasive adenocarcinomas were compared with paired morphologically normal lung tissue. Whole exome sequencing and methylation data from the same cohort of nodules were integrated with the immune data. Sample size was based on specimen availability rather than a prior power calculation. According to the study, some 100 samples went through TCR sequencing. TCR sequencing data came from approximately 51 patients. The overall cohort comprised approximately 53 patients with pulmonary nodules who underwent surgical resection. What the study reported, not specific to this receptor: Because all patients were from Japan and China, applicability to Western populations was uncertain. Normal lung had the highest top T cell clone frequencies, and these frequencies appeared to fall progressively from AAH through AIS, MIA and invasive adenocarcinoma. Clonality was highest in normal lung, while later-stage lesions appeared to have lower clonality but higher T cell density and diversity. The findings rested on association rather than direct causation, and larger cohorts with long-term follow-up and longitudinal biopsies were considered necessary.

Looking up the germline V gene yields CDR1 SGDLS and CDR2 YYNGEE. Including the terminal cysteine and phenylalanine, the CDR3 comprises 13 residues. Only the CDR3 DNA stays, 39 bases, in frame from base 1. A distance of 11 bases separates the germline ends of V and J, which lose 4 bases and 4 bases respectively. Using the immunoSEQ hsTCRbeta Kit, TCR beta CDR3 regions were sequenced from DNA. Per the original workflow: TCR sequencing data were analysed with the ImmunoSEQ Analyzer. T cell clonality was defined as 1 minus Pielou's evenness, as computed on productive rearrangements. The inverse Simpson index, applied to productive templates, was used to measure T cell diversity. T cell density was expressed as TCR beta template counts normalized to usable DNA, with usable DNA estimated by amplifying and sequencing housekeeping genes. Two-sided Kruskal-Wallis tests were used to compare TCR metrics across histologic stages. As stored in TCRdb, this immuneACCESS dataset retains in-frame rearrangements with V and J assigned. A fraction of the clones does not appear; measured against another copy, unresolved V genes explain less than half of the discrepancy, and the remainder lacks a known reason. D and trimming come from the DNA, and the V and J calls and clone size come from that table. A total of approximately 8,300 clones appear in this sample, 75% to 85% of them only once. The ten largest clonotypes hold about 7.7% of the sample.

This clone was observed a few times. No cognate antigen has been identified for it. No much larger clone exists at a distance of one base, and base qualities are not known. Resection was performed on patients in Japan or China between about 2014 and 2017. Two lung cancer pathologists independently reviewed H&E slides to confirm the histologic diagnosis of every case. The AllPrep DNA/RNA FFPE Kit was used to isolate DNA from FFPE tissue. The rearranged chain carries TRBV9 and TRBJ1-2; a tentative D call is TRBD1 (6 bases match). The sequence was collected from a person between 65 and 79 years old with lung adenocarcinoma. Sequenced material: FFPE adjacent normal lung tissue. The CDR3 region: CASSHSDSYGYTF. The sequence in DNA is TGTGCCAGCAGCCACTCGGACAGCTATGGCTACACCTTC.